The clone carrying this TCR beta chain was seen at least ten times. Its cognate antigen is unknown. The data originate from a study of T cells in Graves' hyperthyroidism and ophthalmopathy. The CDR3 length is 15 residues. Germline CDR1 reads SGHTA; CDR2 reads FQGNSA. Trimming removed 0 bases from V and 8 bases from J; junction bases left unmatched: 5. Points from the study as a whole: Within blood appeared most thyroid clonotypes that had expanded above 0.001.

Amplification of TCR beta CDR3 regions used RNA as the template. The primer set for the first-round RT-PCR of the TCR CDR3 was HTBI. One entry per CDR3 protein, called by TCRdb with MiXCR from the multiplex PCR reads. The sample lists hundreds of thousands of distinct CDR3 sequences, approximately 15% seen once, with roughly 5.5% in the top ten. The chain links TRBV7-2 to TRBJ2-1; TRBD2 matches at 9 bases. The source is a woman aged 25 to 45 with Graves' hyperthyroidism that later progressed to Graves' ophthalmopathy. Material: blood. CDR3 coding DNA: TGTGCCAGCAGCTTAGCACTAGCGGGTAGGCATGAGCAGTTCTTC. This sequence encodes CASSLALAGRHEQFF.